The text below deals with one T cell receptor beta chain. CDR1 is SGHRS and CDR2 is YFSETQ in the germline V gene. CDR3 length equals 13 residues. The V and J ends lost 2 bases and 5 bases respectively, with 10 bases between them. The data were obtained in a study of cytomegalovirus exposure and HLA in healthy donors. Both 60 Vbeta primers and 13 Jbeta primers went into the PCR. Generated by immunoSEQ multiplex PCR, the TCRdb table keeps only in-frame clones and is missing some. The sample has approximately 150,000 clones; 65% to 90% are singletons. The receptor's source is a male donor in good health and CMV-seronegative. The sample taken for sequencing was PBMCs. The V call is TRBV5-1, the J call TRBJ2-5, with a weak D call TRBD1 (5 bases). The CDR3, as DNA: TGCGCCAGCAGCTTATCAGGGTGGGAGACCCAGTACTTC. It translates to CASSLSGWETQYF.